This T cell receptor (beta chain) was captured by sequencing in a study of blood T cell repertoires in COVID-19. Clones were sequenced by immunoSEQ multiplex PCR, and TCRdb holds only the in-frame ones, with some missing. The sample shows around 120,000 clones, roughly 83% of them seen only once. CDR1 and CDR2 from the germline V gene are SGDLS and YYNGEE. Trimming removed 3 bases from V and 0 bases from J, with 4 bases in between. The CDR3 has 13 residues. The specimen sequenced was peripheral blood. The V call is TRBV9, the J call TRBJ1-3, with unresolved D. The sequence was obtained from a woman of 80 years or more with acute or convalescent COVID-19. The CDR3 loop is CASSANSGNTIYF. CDR3 sequence (DNA): TGTGCCAGCAGCGCCAACTCTGGAAACACCATATATTTT.